The present TCR beta chain was sequenced within a study of blood T cell repertoires in COVID-19. Study in general: T cells, B-cell-depleted T cells, or PBMCs supplied cDNA or gDNA.

Germline V gene lookup returns CDR1 WSHSY and CDR2 SAAADI. There are 14 residues in the CDR3. The V end lost 4 bases, the J end lost 3 bases, and 13 bases lay between the germline ends. The method was immunoSEQ multiplex PCR; TCRdb's version includes in-frame clones alone and lacks a portion of them. The sample includes about 68,000 clones, 70% to 90% of them seen just once. Input material: peripheral blood. This clonotype originated in an older man with COVID-19, enrolled during active disease. This sequence joins TRBV10-2 and TRBJ2-7, with D maybe TRBD2 (5 bases). Here the CDR3 reads CASSARESLYEQYF. Written as DNA, the CDR3 is TGCGCCAGCAGTGCCCGGGAATCTCTCTACGAGCAGTACTTC.